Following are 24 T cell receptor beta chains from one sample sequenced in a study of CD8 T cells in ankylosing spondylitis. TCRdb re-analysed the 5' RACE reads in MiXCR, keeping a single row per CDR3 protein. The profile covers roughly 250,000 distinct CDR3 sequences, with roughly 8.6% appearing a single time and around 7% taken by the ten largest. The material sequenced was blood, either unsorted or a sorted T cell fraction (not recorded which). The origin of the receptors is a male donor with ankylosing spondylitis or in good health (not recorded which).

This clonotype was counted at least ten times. CDR3 region: CASSIEGNTIYF. The DNA of the CDR3 is TGTGCCAGCAGTATTGAAGGAAACACCATATATTTT. The rearrangement uses TRBV12-3 or TRBV12-4 and TRBJ1-3, with D unresolved. Trimming removed 5 bases from V and 4 bases from J, with 6 bases in between. This CDR3 comprises 12 residues.

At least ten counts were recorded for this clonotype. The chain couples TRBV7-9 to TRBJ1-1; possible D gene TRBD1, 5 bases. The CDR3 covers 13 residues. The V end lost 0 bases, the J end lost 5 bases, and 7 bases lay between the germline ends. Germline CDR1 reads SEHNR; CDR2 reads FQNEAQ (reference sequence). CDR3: CASSLAEGTEAFF. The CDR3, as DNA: TGTGCCAGCAGCTTAGCAGAGGGGACTGAAGCTTTCTTT.

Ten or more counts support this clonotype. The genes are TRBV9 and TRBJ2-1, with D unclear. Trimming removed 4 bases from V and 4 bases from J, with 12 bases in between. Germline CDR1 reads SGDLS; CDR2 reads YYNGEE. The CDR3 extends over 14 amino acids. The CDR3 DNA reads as TGTGCCAGCAGCCCCAGGCCTGTGTACAATGAGCAGTTCTTC. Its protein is CASSPRPVYNEQFF. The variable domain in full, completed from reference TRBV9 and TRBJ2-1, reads DSGVTQTPKHLITATGQRVTLRCSPRSGDLSVYWYQQSLDQGLQFLIQYYNGEERAKGNILERFSAQQFPDLHSELNLSSLELGDSALYFCASSPRPVYNEQFFGPGTRLTVL.

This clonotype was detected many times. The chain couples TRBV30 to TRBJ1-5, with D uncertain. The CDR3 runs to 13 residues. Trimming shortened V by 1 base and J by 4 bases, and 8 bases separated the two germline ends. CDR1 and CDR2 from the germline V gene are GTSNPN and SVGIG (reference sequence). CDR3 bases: TGTGCCTGGAGTGCTCACAAGAATCAGCCCCAGCATTTT. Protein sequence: CAWSAHKNQPQHF.

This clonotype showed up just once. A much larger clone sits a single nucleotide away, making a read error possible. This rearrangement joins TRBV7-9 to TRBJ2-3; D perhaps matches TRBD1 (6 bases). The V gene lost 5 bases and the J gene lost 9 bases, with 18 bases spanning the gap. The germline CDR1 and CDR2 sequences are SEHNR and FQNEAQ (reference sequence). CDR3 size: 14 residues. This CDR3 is CASSARQALGTQYF. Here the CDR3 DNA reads TGTGCCAGCAGCGCGCGACAGGCCCTTGGGACGCAGTATTTT. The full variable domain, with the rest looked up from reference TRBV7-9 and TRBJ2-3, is DTGVSQNPRHKITKRGQNVTFRCDPISEHNRLYWYRQTLGQGPEFLTYFQNEAQLEKSRLLSDRFSAERPKGSFSTLEIQRTEQGDSAMYLCASSARQALGTQYFGPGTRLTVL.

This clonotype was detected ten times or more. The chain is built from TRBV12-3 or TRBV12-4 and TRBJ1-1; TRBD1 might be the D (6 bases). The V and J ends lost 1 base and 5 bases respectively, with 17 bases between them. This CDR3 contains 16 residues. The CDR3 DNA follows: TGTGCCAGCAGTTTAGTCGCAGGGAGGGGGGTGACTGAAGCTTTCTTT. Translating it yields CASSLVAGRGVTEAFF.

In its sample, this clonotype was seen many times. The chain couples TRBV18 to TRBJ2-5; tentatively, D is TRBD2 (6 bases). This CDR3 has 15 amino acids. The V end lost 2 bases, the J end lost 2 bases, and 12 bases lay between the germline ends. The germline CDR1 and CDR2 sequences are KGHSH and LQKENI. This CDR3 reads CASSPGRTAQETQYF. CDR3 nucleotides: TGTGCCAGCTCACCAGGGAGGACGGCTCAAGAGACCCAGTACTTC.

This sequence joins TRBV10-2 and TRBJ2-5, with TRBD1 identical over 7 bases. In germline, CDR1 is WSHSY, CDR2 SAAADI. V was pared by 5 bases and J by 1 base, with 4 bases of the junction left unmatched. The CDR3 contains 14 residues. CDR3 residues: CASSPDRAQETQYF. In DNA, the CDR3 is TGCGCCAGCAGTCCCGACAGGGCCCAAGAGACCCAGTACTTC.

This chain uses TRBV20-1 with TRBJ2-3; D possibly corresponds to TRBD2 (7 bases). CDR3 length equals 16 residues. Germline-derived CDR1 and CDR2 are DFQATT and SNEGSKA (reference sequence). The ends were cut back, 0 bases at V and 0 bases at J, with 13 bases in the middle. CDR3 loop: CSARDRGARSTDTQYF. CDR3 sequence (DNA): TGCAGTGCTAGAGATCGGGGGGCGCGGAGCACAGATACGCAGTATTTT.

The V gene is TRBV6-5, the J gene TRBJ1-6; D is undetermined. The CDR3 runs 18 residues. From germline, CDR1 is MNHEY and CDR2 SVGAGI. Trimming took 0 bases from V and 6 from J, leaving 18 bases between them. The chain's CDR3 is CASSYSPNLRDGNSPLHF. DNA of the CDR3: TGTGCCAGCAGTTACTCGCCTAATCTAAGGGATGGTAATTCACCCCTCCACTTT.

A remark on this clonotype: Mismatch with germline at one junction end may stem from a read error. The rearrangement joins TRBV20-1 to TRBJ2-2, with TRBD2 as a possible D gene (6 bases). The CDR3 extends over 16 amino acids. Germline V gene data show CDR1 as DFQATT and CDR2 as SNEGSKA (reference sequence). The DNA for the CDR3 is TGCTGTGCTAGGCTTCCGGGGACTTCGAACACCGGGGAGCTGTTTTTT. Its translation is CCARLPGTSNTGELFF.

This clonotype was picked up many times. The CDR3 here is CASSSRTGRNQPQHF. The CDR3 nucleotides are TGTGCCAGCAGCTCCCGGACAGGGAGGAATCAGCCCCAGCATTTT. The chain links TRBV7-2 to TRBJ1-5, with TRBD1 identical over 8 bases. The CDR3 is made up of 15 amino acids. V was clipped by 4 bases and J by 4 bases; unmatched bases: 6. Germline V gene sequence: CDR1 SGHTA, CDR2 FQGNSA.

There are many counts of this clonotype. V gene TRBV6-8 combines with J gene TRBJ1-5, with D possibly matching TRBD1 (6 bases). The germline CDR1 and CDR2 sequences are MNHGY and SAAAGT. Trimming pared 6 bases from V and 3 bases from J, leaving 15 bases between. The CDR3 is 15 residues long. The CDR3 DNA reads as TGTGCCAGCAGCTCCGGGAGACAGGACAATCAGCCCCAGCATTTT. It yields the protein CASSSGRQDNQPQHF.

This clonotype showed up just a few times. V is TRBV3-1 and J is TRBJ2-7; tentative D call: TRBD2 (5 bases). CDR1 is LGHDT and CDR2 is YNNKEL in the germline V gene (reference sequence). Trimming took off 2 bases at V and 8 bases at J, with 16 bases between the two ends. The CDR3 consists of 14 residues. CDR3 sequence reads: CASSQNTHEGKQYF. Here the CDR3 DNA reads TGTGCCAGCAGCCAAAACACCCACGAGGGTAAGCAGTACTTC.

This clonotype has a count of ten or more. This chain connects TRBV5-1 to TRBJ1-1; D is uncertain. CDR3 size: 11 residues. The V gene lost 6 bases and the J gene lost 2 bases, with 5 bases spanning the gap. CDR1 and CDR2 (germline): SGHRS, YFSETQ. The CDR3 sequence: CASTLNTEAFF. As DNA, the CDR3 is TGCGCCAGCACCCTTAACACTGAAGCTTTCTTT.

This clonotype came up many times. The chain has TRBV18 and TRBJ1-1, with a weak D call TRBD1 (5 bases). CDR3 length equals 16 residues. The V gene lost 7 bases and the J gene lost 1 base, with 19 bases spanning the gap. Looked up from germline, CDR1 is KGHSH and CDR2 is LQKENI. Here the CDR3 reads CASLPTSGLGNTEAFF. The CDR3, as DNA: TGTGCCAGCTTACCTACCTCGGGGCTTGGGAACACTGAAGCTTTCTTT.

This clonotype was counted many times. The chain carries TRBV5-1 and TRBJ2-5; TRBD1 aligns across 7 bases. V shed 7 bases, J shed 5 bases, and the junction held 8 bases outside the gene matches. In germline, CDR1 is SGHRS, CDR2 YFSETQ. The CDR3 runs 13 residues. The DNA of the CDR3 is TGCGCCAGCGTACGGACAGGAGTGGAGACCCAGTACTTC. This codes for CASVRTGVETQYF.

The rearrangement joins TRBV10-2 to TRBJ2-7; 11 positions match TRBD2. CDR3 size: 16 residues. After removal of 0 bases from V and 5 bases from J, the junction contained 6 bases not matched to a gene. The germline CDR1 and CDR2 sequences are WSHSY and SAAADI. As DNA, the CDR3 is TGCGCCAGCAGTGAGTCGTCGCCACTAGCGGGAGACGAGCAGTACTTC. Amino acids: CASSESSPLAGDEQYF.

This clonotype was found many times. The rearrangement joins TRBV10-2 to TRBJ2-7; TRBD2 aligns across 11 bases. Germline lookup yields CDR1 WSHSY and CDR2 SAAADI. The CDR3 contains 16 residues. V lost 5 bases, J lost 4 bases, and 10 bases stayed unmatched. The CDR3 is CASSQSFSGRAYEQYF. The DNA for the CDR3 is TGCGCCAGCAGTCAATCCTTTAGCGGGAGGGCTTACGAGCAGTACTTC.

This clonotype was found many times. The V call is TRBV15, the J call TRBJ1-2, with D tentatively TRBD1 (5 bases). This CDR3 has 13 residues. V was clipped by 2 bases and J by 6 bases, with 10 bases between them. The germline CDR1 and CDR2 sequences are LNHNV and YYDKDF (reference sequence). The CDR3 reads CATSRRDSDGYTF. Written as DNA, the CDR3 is TGTGCCACCAGCAGACGTGACAGCGATGGCTACACCTTC. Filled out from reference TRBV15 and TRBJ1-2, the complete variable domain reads DAMVIQNPRYQVTQFGKPVTLSCSQTLNHNVMYWYQQKSSQAPKLLFHYYDKDFNNEADTPDNFQSRRPNTSFCFLDIRSPGLGDTAMYLCATSRRDSDGYTFGSGTRLTVV.

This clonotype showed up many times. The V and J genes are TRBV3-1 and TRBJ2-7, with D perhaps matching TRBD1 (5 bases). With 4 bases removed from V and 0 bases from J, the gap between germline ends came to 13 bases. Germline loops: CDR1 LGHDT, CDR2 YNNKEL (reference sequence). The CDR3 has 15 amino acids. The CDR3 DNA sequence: TGTGCCAGCAGCCCCGATCGACAGAACTCCTACGAGCAGTACTTC. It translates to CASSPDRQNSYEQYF.

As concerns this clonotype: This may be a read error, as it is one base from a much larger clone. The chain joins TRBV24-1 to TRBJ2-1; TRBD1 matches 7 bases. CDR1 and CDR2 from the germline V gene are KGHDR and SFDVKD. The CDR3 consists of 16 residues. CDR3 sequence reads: CTTSDFPGQPYNEQFF. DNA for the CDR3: TGTACCACCAGTGACTTCCCGGGACAGCCTTACAATGAGCAGTTCTTC.

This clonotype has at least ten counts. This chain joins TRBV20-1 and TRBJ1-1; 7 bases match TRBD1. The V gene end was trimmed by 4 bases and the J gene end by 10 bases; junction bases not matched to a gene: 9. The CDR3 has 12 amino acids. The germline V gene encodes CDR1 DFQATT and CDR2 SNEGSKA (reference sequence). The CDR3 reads CSAIEGARSAFF. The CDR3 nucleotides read TGCAGTGCTATTGAGGGGGCGCGGTCAGCTTTCTTT.

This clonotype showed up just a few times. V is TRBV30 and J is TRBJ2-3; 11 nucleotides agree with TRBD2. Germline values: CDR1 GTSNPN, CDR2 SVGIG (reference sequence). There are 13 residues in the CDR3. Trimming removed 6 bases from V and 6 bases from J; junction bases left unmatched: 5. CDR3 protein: CACSGGARDTQYF. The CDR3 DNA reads TGTGCCTGTAGCGGGGGGGCCAGGGATACGCAGTATTTT.